The rows below give T cell receptor beta chains drawn from one sample of a study of response to subunit inactivated influenza vaccine. TCRdb recomputed calls from the RT-PCR reads with MiXCR, one row per CDR3 protein. The data hold roughly 500,000 distinct CDR3 sequences, with more than 15% observed a single time. This specimen consisted of CD4+ T cells sorted from PBMCs, obtained roughly 24 months after vaccination. Receptors were obtained from a man between 50 and 69 years old who received an inactivated influenza vaccine. Both conserved end residues are part of each CDR3. The D gene is left open where the match is weak. Not all rows give a size; the values are once, few, many and, for expanded clones, a class.

size: NA; J: TRBJ2-3; D: TRBD2; V: TRBV20-1; DNA: TGCAGTGCCGGAGGGGCGCTAGCGGGGGCCCTGGGCACAGATACGCAGTATTTT; CDR3: CSAGGALAGALGTDTQYF
size: NA; J: TRBJ1-5; D: NA; V: TRBV7-2; DNA: TGTGCCAGCAGCTTTGACGGCTTGAGGCCCCAGCATTTT; CDR3: CASSFDGLRPQHF
size: few; J: TRBJ2-1; D: NA; V: TRBV10-3; DNA: TGTGCCATCACTAGCGCCTCCTACAATGAGCAGTTCTTC; CDR3: CAITSASYNEQFF
size: NA; J: TRBJ2-7; D: NA; V: TRBV20-1; DNA: TGCAGTGCTAGACCTTACAGGGAAATCACCGAGCAGTACTTC; CDR3: CSARPYREITEQYF
size: few; J: TRBJ2-5; D: TRBD2; V: TRBV5-1; DNA: TGCGCCAGCAGCTTCAGGCAAGCGGGGGCTCAAGAGACCCAGTACTTC; CDR3: CASSFRQAGAQETQYF
size: NA; J: TRBJ2-6; D: TRBD1; V: TRBV20-1; DNA: TGCAGTGCTAGTGCAGGGGGCTCTGGGGCCAACGTCCTGACTTTC; CDR3: CSASAGGSGANVLTF
size: few; J: TRBJ2-2; D: TRBD2; V: TRBV6-1; DNA: TGTGCCAGTGAGGGACTACCACCTGAACGCACCGGGGAGCTGTTTTTT; CDR3: CASEGLPPERTGELFF
size: NA; J: TRBJ2-1; D: TRBD1; V: TRBV5-1; DNA: TGCGCCAGCAGCTTGGGGGGGACAGGGAGCAATGAGCAGTTCTTC; CDR3: CASSLGGTGSNEQFF
size: NA; J: TRBJ2-5; D: TRBD1; V: TRBV12-3/TRBV12-4; DNA: TGTGCCAGCAGTCTTCGACAGGGCTTAGAGACCCAGTACTTC; CDR3: CASSLRQGLETQYF
size: few; J: TRBJ1-2; D: TRBD1; V: TRBV5-6; DNA: TGTGCCAGCAGTAAAGCCGGGACAGGAGGCGGCTACACCTTC; CDR3: CASSKAGTGGGYTF
size: NA; J: TRBJ1-2; D: NA; V: TRBV15; DNA: TGTGCCACCAGCAGGGGAGGCTTCACTAGTGGCTACACCTTC; CDR3: CATSRGGFTSGYTF
size: few; J: TRBJ2-2; D: TRBD1; V: TRBV12-3/TRBV12-4; DNA: TGTGCCAGCACCTGGACAGGGTACACCGGGGAGCTGTTTTTT; CDR3: CASTWTGYTGELFF
size: few; J: TRBJ1-2; D: NA; V: TRBV2; DNA: TGTGCCAGCATTCTGGACCTCGGCGGCTACACCTTC; CDR3: CASILDLGGYTF
size: many; J: TRBJ1-2; D: NA; V: TRBV5-1; DNA: TGCGCCAGCAGCCCGCGACCGACAGATTCTAATGGCTACACCTTC; CDR3: CASSPRPTDSNGYTF
size: NA; J: TRBJ1-2; D: NA; V: TRBV20-1; DNA: TGCAGTGCTAGAGGGCAGGCCGACTATGGCTACACCTTC; CDR3: CSARGQADYGYTF
size: many; J: TRBJ2-1; D: TRBD2; V: TRBV24-1; DNA: TGTGCCACCAGTGAATTCCCGGGACTAGCTTCCGTCTCCTACAATGAGCAGTTCTTC; CDR3: CATSEFPGLASVSYNEQFF
size: few; J: TRBJ1-6; D: NA; V: TRBV7-2; DNA: TGTGCCAGCGTCAGGGTGAATAATTCACCCCTCCACTTT; CDR3: CASVRVNNSPLHF
size: NA; J: TRBJ2-7; D: NA; V: TRBV2; DNA: TGTGCCAGCAGTGAAGGTGGGGGCGCCTACGAGCAGTACTTC; CDR3: CASSEGGGAYEQYF
size: NA; J: TRBJ1-4; D: NA; V: TRBV7-8; DNA: TGTGCCAGCAGCCCTAGGGCCGGGATGATTGGACTGTTTTTT; CDR3: CASSPRAGMIGLFF
size: many; J: TRBJ2-3; D: NA; V: TRBV29-1; DNA: TGCAGCGGACGACCCACTGGGGATACGCAGTATTTT; CDR3: CSGRPTGDTQYF
size: few; J: TRBJ2-3; D: NA; V: TRBV28; DNA: TGTGCCAGCAGTATGGACAGATTCGCAGATACGCAGTATTTT; CDR3: CASSMDRFADTQYF
size: NA; J: TRBJ2-2; D: TRBD2; V: TRBV27; DNA: TGTGCCAGCAGTTTCCGGGGACTAGGACGCGGGGAGCTGTTTTTT; CDR3: CASSFRGLGRGELFF
size: few; J: TRBJ2-2; D: NA; V: TRBV21-1; DNA: TGTGCCAGCAGCATAACGGGGGCCACCGGGGAGCTGTTTTTT; CDR3: CASSITGATGELFF
size: few; J: TRBJ2-2; D: TRBD1; V: TRBV11-1; DNA: TGTGCCAGCCGCCTAGGACAGGGGAATACCGGGGAGCTGTTTTTT; CDR3: CASRLGQGNTGELFF
size: NA; J: TRBJ2-7; D: NA; V: TRBV3-1; DNA: TGTGCCAGCAGCCTTAGCGGCGAGCAGTACTTC; CDR3: CASSLSGEQYF
size: few; J: TRBJ2-1; D: NA; V: TRBV20-1; DNA: TGCAGTGCCCCAGAGGCCTCCTACAATGAGCAGTTCTTC; CDR3: CSAPEASYNEQFF
size: few; J: TRBJ2-7; D: NA; V: TRBV28; DNA: TGTGCCAGCAGTCCATCTAAGCGGACGCTTTACGAGCAGTACTTC; CDR3: CASSPSKRTLYEQYF
size: NA; J: TRBJ2-6; D: TRBD1; V: TRBV29-1; DNA: TGCAGCGTAGGGACAGGGACGGGCGGGGCCAACGTCCTGACTTTC; CDR3: CSVGTGTGGANVLTF
size: few; J: TRBJ1-1; D: NA; V: TRBV5-6; DNA: TGTGCCAGCAGGTCGGGGCATGGGCAGAACACTGAAGCTTTCTTT; CDR3: CASRSGHGQNTEAFF
size: NA; J: TRBJ2-3; D: NA; V: TRBV20-1; DNA: TGCAGTGCTAGCTTTCCGGATAGCACAGATACGCAGTATTTT; CDR3: CSASFPDSTDTQYF
size: NA; J: TRBJ1-1; D: NA; V: TRBV20-1; DNA: TGCAGTGCTCCCCCATATACTTTT; CDR3: CSAPPYTF
size: few; J: TRBJ2-5; D: NA; V: TRBV29-1; DNA: TGCAGCGTCTACTCGACAAGCCAAGAGACCCAGTACTTC; CDR3: CSVYSTSQETQYF
size: NA; J: TRBJ1-2; D: NA; V: TRBV28; DNA: TGTGCCAGCAGTTTACCGTTATTTAGGACTGTGCGAGGAACCTATGGCTACACCTTC; CDR3: CASSLPLFRTVRGTYGYTF
size: few; J: TRBJ2-2; D: NA; V: TRBV6-2/TRBV6-3; DNA: TGTGCCAGCAGTTACGTGCAGGGGCACCCGAACACCGGGGAGCTGTTTTTT; CDR3: CASSYVQGHPNTGELFF
size: NA; J: TRBJ2-5; D: TRBD1; V: TRBV6-2/TRBV6-3; DNA: TGTGCCAGCAGCAAAGGGACAGCACAAGAGACCCAGTACTTC; CDR3: CASSKGTAQETQYF
size: many; J: TRBJ2-5; D: NA; V: TRBV3-1; DNA: TGTGCCAGCAGCCCAGAACGAGGCGGCCAGTACTTC; CDR3: CASSPERGGQYF
size: few; J: TRBJ2-5; D: NA; V: TRBV7-2; DNA: TGTGCCAGCATTGGGCCGGCCCAAGAGACCCAGTACTTC; CDR3: CASIGPAQETQYF
size: few; J: TRBJ1-1; D: NA; V: TRBV6-1; DNA: TGTGCCAGCAGTGAGAGGGGAAAGAGGAACACTGAAGCTTTCTTT; CDR3: CASSERGKRNTEAFF
size: NA; J: TRBJ2-4; D: NA; V: TRBV2; DNA: TGTGCCAGCAGTGAAGGGGGTGGCATTCAGTACTTC; CDR3: CASSEGGGIQYF
size: NA; J: TRBJ1-4; D: NA; V: TRBV6-1; DNA: TGTGCCAGCAGAGCCCCGTTCACAACTAATGAAAAACTGTTTTTT; CDR3: CASRAPFTTNEKLFF
size: few; J: TRBJ2-2; D: TRBD2; V: TRBV7-2; DNA: TGTGCCAGCAGCCCCCAAGCGGGGGCGAACACCGGGGAGCTGTTTTTT; CDR3: CASSPQAGANTGELFF
size: NA; J: TRBJ2-7; D: TRBD1; V: TRBV10-3; DNA: TGTGCCATCAGTGAGTCGGGACAGCAAAAGGAGCAGTACTTC; CDR3: CAISESGQQKEQYF
size: NA; J: TRBJ1-5; D: TRBD1; V: TRBV7-2; DNA: TGTGCCAGCAGCTTAACAGGGGGCGCTCAGCCCCAGCATTTT; CDR3: CASSLTGGAQPQHF
size: NA; J: TRBJ2-3; D: NA; V: TRBV29-1; DNA: TGCAGCGTCAACGGATTAGATACGCAGTATTTT; CDR3: CSVNGLDTQYF